The clone carrying this T cell receptor (beta chain) was recorded many times. Its target is not known. The ends were cut back, 8 bases at V and 4 bases at J, with 8 bases in the middle. The CDR3 has 11 amino acids. Germline loops: CDR1 SGHTA, CDR2 FQGTGA. Following extraction, RNA underwent reverse transcription to cDNA, which served as the sequencing template. The protocol was immunoSEQ multiplex PCR, while the TCRdb copy is restricted to in-frame clones and leaves out a portion. Of 110,000 to 150,000 clones listed, around 60% were seen once; the top ten hold 6.4%. This sample was included in a study of CD8+ T cells in alopecia areata. Study-level findings and limits: Lesional scalp, notably in alopecia totalis/universalis, had clonality above that of normal scalp.

The chain has TRBV7-3 and TRBJ1-2, with a weak D call TRBD1 (5 bases). The sequences come from CD4+ T cells sorted from blood, collected at week 0. This TCR was recovered from a human donor with alopecia areata. In DNA, the CDR3 is TGTGCCAGCGGCGACAGCTATGGCTACACCTTC. It yields the protein CASGDSYGYTF.